The 14 T cell receptor beta chains below all came from one sample that was sequenced in a study of T cell responses to AZD1222 COVID-19 vaccine. TCRdb's table, derived via immunoSEQ multiplex PCR, lists solely in-frame clones and lacks some. The profile shows roughly 30,000 clones, about nine tenths of them singletons. The source was peripheral blood, collected on day 0 of AZD1222 vaccination. The receptors stem from an adult in good health.

J is TRBJ2-5 and V is TRBV2; 10 bases fit TRBD2. The CDR3 consists of 14 residues. With V trimmed by 6 bases and J by 4 bases, 5 bases remained unmatched. Germline CDR1 reads SNHLY; CDR2 reads FYNNEI. The CDR3 is CASRQWTSGETQYF. For the CDR3, the DNA is TGTGCCAGCAGGCAGTGGACTAGCGGAGAGACCCAGTACTTC.

The chain joins TRBV18 to TRBJ1-4; no clear D gene. Per germline, CDR1 KGHSH and CDR2 LQKENI. This CDR3 is built from 15 residues. The ends were cut back, 4 bases at V and 4 bases at J, with 13 bases in the middle. CDR3 DNA sequence: TGTGCCAGCTCACTCTCCGACGGATATAATGAAAAACTGTTTTTT. This sequence encodes CASSLSDGYNEKLFF. Together with reference TRBV18 and TRBJ1-4, the CDR3 gives the full variable domain: NAGVMQNPRHLVRRRGQEARLRCSPMKGHSHVYWYRQLPEEGLKFMVYLQKENIIDESGMPKERFSAEFPKEGPSILRIQQVVRGDSAAYFCASSLSDGYNEKLFFGSGTQLSVL.

The chain has TRBV5-5 and TRBJ2-7; D might be TRBD2 (6 bases). The CDR3 runs 14 residues. Per the germline V gene, CDR1 is SGHKS and CDR2 is YYEKEE (reference sequence). Trimming shortened V by 4 bases and J by 10 bases, and 21 bases separated the two germline ends. CDR3: CASSQTNLGTLQYF. DNA for the CDR3: TGTGCCAGCAGCCAAACTAACCTTGGGACTCTCCAGTACTTC.

The CDR3: CASSLEGRASEQYF. The CDR3 DNA reads as TGTGCCAGCAGCTTAGAAGGCAGGGCAAGCGAGCAGTACTTC. The chain has TRBV11-3 and TRBJ2-7; D perhaps matches TRBD1 (5 bases). Trimming cost V 0 bases and J 6 bases, with 12 bases left between them. The CDR3 covers 14 residues. Germline V gene sequence: CDR1 SGHNT, CDR2 YENEEA.

About this clone itself: One junction end disagrees with the germline gene, perhaps due to a read error. The chain couples TRBV7-7 to TRBJ2-7; 8 positions match TRBD2. There are 16 residues in the CDR3. Germline-derived CDR1 and CDR2 are SSHAT and FNYEAQ (reference sequence). CDR3 sequence: CASSLASSGNNYEQYF. In DNA, the CDR3 is TGTGCTAGCAGCTTAGCGAGTAGCGGGAACAACTACGAGCAGTACTTC.

This clone was recorded a few times. The chain joins TRBV19 to TRBJ2-2; D unclear. With 7 bases removed from V and 0 bases from J, the gap between germline ends came to 15 bases. CDR1 and CDR2 (germline): LNHDA, SQIVND (reference sequence). This CDR3 has 16 residues. Written as DNA, the CDR3 is TGTGCCAGTACTCTACTACAGCGAGCGAACACCGGGGAGCTGTTTTTT. As protein: CASTLLQRANTGELFF.

The V gene is TRBV4-1, the J gene TRBJ2-1, with a weak D call TRBD2 (6 bases). Germline V gives CDR1 MGHRA, CDR2 YSYEKL. The CDR3 length is 18 residues. Between the trimmed V and J ends, which lost 1 base and 1 base, there was a span of 17 bases. The CDR3 coding sequence is TGCGCCAGCAGCCAAGGTATGTCGGGAGCTAGGTCCTACAATGAGCAGTTCTTC. Amino acids: CASSQGMSGARSYNEQFF.

This CDR3 reads CASSLAAGANSPLHF. For the CDR3, the DNA is TGTGCCAGCAGCTTGGCGGCAGGGGCTAATTCACCCCTCCACTTT. This chain uses TRBV5-4 with TRBJ1-6; possibly TRBD1 for D (6 bases). The CDR3 totals 15 residues. The V gene's germline CDR1 is SGHNT and CDR2 YYREEE (reference sequence). V shed 0 bases and J shed 6 bases, with 10 bases lying between them.

The chain is built from TRBV7-9 and TRBJ2-5; D is ambiguous. Trimming stripped 2 bases from V and 2 bases from J, with 15 bases between. This CDR3 spans 16 amino acids. The germline V gene has CDR1 SEHNR and CDR2 FQNEAQ (reference sequence). CDR3 nucleotide sequence: TGTGCCAGCAGCTTAATCTCTTGGCAAGATCAAGAGACCCAGTACTTC. This codes for CASSLISWQDQETQYF.

The chain recombines TRBV30 with TRBJ2-7; no clear D. V lost 2 bases and J 4 bases, leaving 12 bases between the germline ends. In germline, CDR1 is GTSNPN, CDR2 SVGIG (reference sequence). The CDR3 loop spans 13 amino acids. The DNA of the CDR3 is TGTGCCTGGAGTCCCGACCCCAGGTACGAGCAGTACTTC. Translating it yields CAWSPDPRYEQYF.

The V call is TRBV28, the J call TRBJ1-1, with a possible D match to TRBD1 (5 bases). V lost 5 bases and J 3 bases, leaving 22 bases between the germline ends. Germline CDR1 reads MDHEN; CDR2 reads SYDVKM. The CDR3 has 17 residues. The CDR3 nucleotides are TGTGCCAGCAGTCCTCCCCCGGGCAGGAGAGGGGACACTGAAGCTTTCTTT. Its protein product is CASSPPPGRRGDTEAFF.

This clone has only one observation. V and J are TRBV6-2 or TRBV6-3 and TRBJ2-4, with TRBD1 identical over 7 bases. Unmatched junction bases numbered 4, after V lost 1 base and J lost 4 bases. The CDR3 runs to 15 residues. Germline values: CDR1 MNHEY, CDR2 SVGEGT. CDR3 nucleotide sequence: TGTGCCAGCAGTTACTTTGACAGGGAAAAAAACATTCAGTACTTC. It encodes CASSYFDREKNIQYF.

The chain links TRBV2 to TRBJ1-2; perhaps TRBD1 as D (5 bases). CDR1 and CDR2 from the germline V gene are SNHLY and FYNNEI. The CDR3 is 14 residues long. Trimming cost V 5 bases and J 1 base, with 11 bases left between them. The CDR3 DNA reads TGTGCCAGCAGTCGGGACCTCGTTAACTATGGCTACACCTTC. As protein: CASSRDLVNYGYTF.

This clone came up a few times. The rearrangement joins TRBV18 to TRBJ1-5; D gene uncertain. Germline CDR1 reads KGHSH; CDR2 reads LQKENI. The germline V and J ends were trimmed by 2 bases and 6 bases, with 5 bases remaining between them. The CDR3 length is 12 residues. The CDR3 sequence is CASSPGFQPQHF. CDR3 in DNA: TGTGCCAGCTCACCAGGGTTTCAGCCCCAGCATTTT.